The T cell receptor beta chain under discussion was sequenced for a study of T cell responses to AZD1222 COVID-19 vaccine (dated by TCRdb to about 2021). Describing the broader study: A total of over 230 trial participants underwent TCR sequencing, of whom about 210 received two doses of AZD1222 and some 25 received two doses of the MenACWY control vaccine. Trial participants were enrolled by age into 18-55, 56-69 and 70-plus year subgroups, with roughly 160, 29 and 62 TCR-sequenced participants respectively. What the research found in general, with its limitations: Nearly half of unique spike-specific TCRs reportedly recognized epitopes outside regions mutated in the B.1.351 and B.1.1.7 variants. Because no samples from the day 14 peak response were available, repertoires could be characterized only after the peak T cell response. Most participants were white British and females outnumbered males, and the authors suggested that clonal diversity may have been underestimated. CD4 TCRs associated with the vaccine covered the entire spike protein, and the dominant responses were in regions 160-218 and 743-854. After two AZD1222 doses, spike-specific TCR breadth and depth were significantly higher than at day 0 and than in MenACWY recipients. In the small 56-69-year group, the increase in depth fell short of significance, most likely because of low power. Conclusions about previously exposed vaccinees are limited because only five to seven AZD1222 recipients were SARS-CoV-2 seropositive at baseline.

Between the V and J ends, shortened by 0 bases and 3 bases respectively, the junction contains 11 bases. CDR3 length: 16 amino acids, cysteine to phenylalanine. Only CDR3 DNA is held: 48 bases, read in frame from base 1. The germline V gene gives CDR1 as SGHVS and CDR2 as FQNEAQ. A note on this clone: The antigen it binds to is not known. Base qualities were left out, and no much larger clone turns up one base away.

The sample's time point label, decoded: about 28 days (+/-7) after the second vaccine dose. AZD1222 recipients whose second dose came at about 4 weeks and those whose second dose came at about 12 weeks were combined into one group, since spike-specific TCR depth and breadth did not differ between the two schedules. Samples from vaccinated people were obtained from the UK trials COV001 and COV002, which included a single-blind randomized controlled phase 2/3 trial of AZD1222 (ChAdOx1 nCoV-19) in healthy adults. For TCRbeta chain sequencing, PBMC samples were collected from trial participants at day 0 and at day 28 after the second dose. The CDR3 regions of human TCRbeta chains were analyzed by immunosequencing. The authors processed their data as follows. Repertoire TCRs were checked for matches against a reference library of SARS-CoV-2-specific TCRs that had been generated using the MIRA antigen-specificity platform. Breadth was defined as the fraction of unique TCRs that were SARS-CoV-2-associated. Depth was defined as the fraction of total T cells that were SARS-CoV-2-associated. Using the MIRA data, each spike-specific TCR was assigned both to the spike region to which the TCR was reactive and to a CD4 or CD8 class. Log10-transformed breadth and depth values were compared by one-way ANOVA with Sidak's multiple comparisons tests. Here the immuneACCESS table is served through TCRdb, limited to in-frame sequences with V and J called. Missing clones are a known gap in these copies; in checked studies unresolved V genes cover under half, and the rest lacks a known reason. For V, J and clone size, that table is used; D and trimming come from the DNA. This sample comprises about 94,000 clones, about 85% of them detected only once. The ten largest clones add up to over 3.5% of the sample.

The sample in question was peripheral blood, obtained 28 days after the second AZD1222 dose. The chain employs TRBV7-8 and TRBJ2-2, with the D segment identity uncertain. This clonotype was obtained from an adult who received the AZD1222 COVID-19 vaccine. CDR3 reads: CASSLALAEYTGELFF. The sequence in DNA is TGTGCCAGCAGCTTAGCGTTGGCGGAATACACCGGGGAGCTGTTTTTT.